Following are 14 T cell receptor beta chains from one sample sequenced in a study of OX40 agonist ivuxolimab in advanced cancers. Profiled with immunoSEQ multiplex PCR; TCRdb holds only in-frame clones, not every one. The profile shows tens of thousands of clones, roughly 82% of them singletons. This material consisted of CD4+ or CD8+ T cells sorted from blood, taken in a trial of the OX40 agonist ivuxolimab. These receptors came from an adult with an advanced solid tumor such as melanoma, head and neck, liver or kidney cancer.

This chain joins TRBV11-3 and TRBJ2-1, with D perhaps matching TRBD1 or TRBD2 (6 bases each). The germline gives CDR1 SGHNT, CDR2 YENEEA. V was cut by 1 base and J by 3 bases, with 13 bases left in between. The CDR3 spans 16 residues. The CDR3 loop reads CASSLGGGLNYNEQFF. CDR3 sequence (DNA): TGTGCCAGCAGCTTAGGTGGGGGGCTCAACTACAATGAGCAGTTCTTC.

The chain joins TRBV6-1 to TRBJ1-1, with a possible D match to TRBD1 (5 bases). The CDR3 is 13 residues long. Between the trimmed V and J ends, which lost 3 bases and 5 bases, there was a span of 10 bases. Germline CDR1 and CDR2: MNHNS and SASEGT. CDR3 sequence: CASSELRATEAFF. The CDR3 DNA follows: TGTGCCAGCAGTGAGCTCAGGGCAACTGAAGCTTTCTTT.

This clone was seen a handful of times. V usage is TRBV27 and J usage is TRBJ1-4, with unresolved D. Germline loops: CDR1 MNHEY, CDR2 SMNVEV (reference sequence). V was trimmed by 11 bases and J by 0 bases, leaving 13 bases between them. This CDR3 contains 14 residues. The CDR3 is CARPLETTNEKLFF. The CDR3, as DNA: TGTGCCCGCCCTTTAGAGACAACTAATGAAAAACTGTTTTTT.

CDR3 residues: CASSGAGGVINSPLHF. CDR3 DNA: TGTGCCAGTAGCGGGGCCGGGGGGGTGATAAATTCACCCCTCCACTTT. The chain has TRBV19 and TRBJ1-6; tentative D call: TRBD1 (5 bases). This CDR3 is 16 amino acids long. Germline-derived CDR1 and CDR2 are LNHDA and SQIVND (reference sequence). Trimming removed 6 bases from V and 7 bases from J, with 19 bases in between.

The rearrangement joins TRBV9 to TRBJ1-3, with TRBD1 identical over 11 bases. Trimming took 4 bases from V and 3 from J; bases not matched to a gene: 9. Looked up from germline, CDR1 is SGDLS and CDR2 is YYNGEE. The CDR3 is made up of 17 amino acids. CDR3 protein: CASSRQSGTGGGNTIYF. DNA of the CDR3: TGTGCCAGCAGCCGTCAAAGCGGGACAGGGGGTGGAAACACCATATATTTT. The full variable domain, rest sourced from reference TRBV9 and TRBJ1-3, is DSGVTQTPKHLITATGQRVTLRCSPRSGDLSVYWYQQSLDQGLQFLIQYYNGEERAKGNILERFSAQQFPDLHSELNLSSLELGDSALYFCASSRQSGTGGGNTIYFGEGSWLTVV.

V is TRBV25-1 and J is TRBJ1-2; TRBD1 is a possible D gene (6 bases). V dropped 2 bases and J dropped 4 bases, with 11 bases sitting between them. This CDR3 is built from 14 residues. Germline CDR1 MGHDK, CDR2 SYGVNS. CDR3 sequence reads: CASSEPGGLYGYTF. CDR3 bases: TGTGCCAGCAGTGAACCTGGGGGCCTCTATGGCTACACCTTC.

This clone was counted a single time. The rearrangement uses TRBV2 and TRBJ1-5; TRBD1 is a possible D gene (6 bases). CDR3 size: 14 residues. The ends were cut back, 4 bases at V and 3 bases at J, with 10 bases in the middle. Germline CDR1 is SNHLY and CDR2 is FYNNEI. The CDR3 is CASSVQGINQPQHF. CDR3 nucleotides: TGTGCCAGCAGTGTCCAGGGGATCAATCAGCCCCAGCATTTT.

The rearrangement joins TRBV6-5 to TRBJ1-3, with D tentatively TRBD1 (5 bases). CDR3 size: 13 residues. The ends were cut back, 10 bases at V and 5 bases at J, with 15 bases in the middle. The germline CDR1 and CDR2 sequences are MNHEY and SVGAGI. The CDR3 is CATRDEGRNTIYF. CDR3 sequence (DNA): TGTGCCACCCGGGACGAGGGACGAAACACCATATATTTT.

The J gene is TRBJ2-5, the V gene TRBV6-4, with TRBD1 matching 7 bases. This CDR3 region has 12 residues. The V and J ends lost 9 bases and 2 bases, in that order; junction bases with no gene match: 3. CDR1 is MRHNA and CDR2 is SNTAGT in the germline V gene. The CDR3 loop reads CARKTGQETQYF. The CDR3 region has the DNA TGTGCCAGGAAGACAGGGCAAGAGACCCAGTACTTC.

This chain uses TRBV6-4 with TRBJ2-3; 9 bases align to TRBD1. Germline assignment: CDR1 MRHNA and CDR2 SNTAGT. With 6 bases clipped from V and 3 bases from J, the junction kept 4 bases outside the gene matches. The CDR3 contains 14 residues. CDR3 in DNA: TGTGCCAGCAGCGACAGGGGGATTACAGATACGCAGTATTTT. Residues: CASSDRGITDTQYF.

The rearrangement links TRBV11-1 to TRBJ2-6, with 10 bases lining up with TRBD1. After removal of 4 bases from V and 1 base from J, the junction contained 7 bases not matched to a gene. The V gene's germline CDR1 is SGHAT and CDR2 FQDESV (reference sequence). The CDR3 runs to 18 residues. CDR3 DNA: TGTGCCAGCAGCTCGCAGGGGACAGGGGATTCTGGGGCCAACGTCCTGACTTTC. Its translation is CASSSQGTGDSGANVLTF.

The rearrangement uses TRBV6-1 and TRBJ2-7, with D perhaps matching TRBD1 (5 bases). V lost 4 bases and J 2 bases, leaving 15 bases between the germline ends. The CDR3 is 15 residues long. Germline CDR1 and CDR2: MNHNS and SASEGT. The CDR3, as DNA: TGTGCCAGCAGTGTCCTGGGGCAGGACGCCTACGAGCAGTACTTC. It is translated as CASSVLGQDAYEQYF.

The chain employs TRBV7-6 and TRBJ2-5; 8 bases fit TRBD1. The germline gives CDR1 SGHVS, CDR2 FNYEAQ. J was trimmed by 5 bases and V by 5 bases; bases with no gene match: 7. The CDR3 runs to 14 residues. The CDR3 DNA follows: TGTGCCAGCAGCATAGGACAGGGAAGGGAGACCCAGTACTTC. Translating it yields CASSIGQGRETQYF.

This clone has just one count. This chain joins TRBV6-5 and TRBJ2-7; D tentatively fits TRBD1 or TRBD2 (5 bases each). The length of the CDR3 is 16 residues. CDR1 is MNHEY and CDR2 is SVGAGI in the germline V gene. V was clipped by 3 bases and J by 1 base, with 16 bases between them. CDR3 region: CASSYLAGTISYEQYF. In DNA, the CDR3 is TGTGCCAGCAGTTATCTGGCAGGGACGATTTCCTACGAGCAGTACTTC.